A single sample gave rise to the 24 T cell receptor beta chains below, sequenced in a study of radiotherapy plus CTLA-4 blockade in lung cancer (dated by TCRdb to 2016 to 2019). The method behind the library was the immunoSEQ multiplex PCR assay. Sourced from immuneACCESS, this table was stored by TCRdb with only in-frame sequences that have V and J called. A share of the clones is absent; for the studies checked, an unresolved V gene accounts for under half, and the remainder has no known explanation. This sample comprises 86,000 or so clones, more than 60% of them detected only once. Together, the top ten hold more than 3.5% of the sample. The specimen comprised peripheral blood, sampled from a patient treated with radiotherapy plus ipilimumab. The receptors derive from a human donor with non-small cell lung cancer who had a partial response to radiotherapy plus ipilimumab. Some clones in this sample may be carry-over from other donors' samples.

The chain links TRBV7-3 to TRBJ1-1; D gene uncertain. Germline CDR1 is SGHTA and CDR2 is FQGTGA. V lost 3 bases, J lost 7 bases, and 15 bases lay in between. The CDR3 spans 14 residues. The CDR3 nucleotides read TGTGCCAGCAGCTTGGGGTTGGTGAGCGGTGAAGCTTTCTTT. It translates to CASSLGLVSGEAFF.

The chain joins TRBV4-3 to TRBJ2-3, with D possibly TRBD1 on 6 matching bases. V was cut by 0 bases and J by 6 bases, with 16 bases left in between. The CDR3 covers 16 residues. Germline CDR1 is LGHNA and CDR2 is YSLEER. The CDR3 spells CASSQELARGFDTQYF. As DNA, the CDR3 is TGCGCCAGCAGCCAAGAATTGGCCAGGGGTTTCGATACGCAGTATTTT.

This clone was seen just once. The chain has TRBV11-3 and TRBJ1-2, with 7 bases identical to TRBD1. The CDR3 spans 14 residues. From germline, CDR1 is SGHNT and CDR2 YENEEA. V was clipped by 4 bases and J by 7 bases; unmatched bases: 9. CDR3 residues: CASSSSGTAGGYTF. The CDR3 coding sequence is TGTGCCAGCAGCTCCTCCGGGACAGCGGGTGGCTACACCTTC.

The rearrangement joins TRBV27 to TRBJ2-5; TRBD1 aligns across 8 bases. Gene TRBJ2-7 matches the end of the DNA better, so the J call may be wrong. The CDR3 is 14 amino acids. Germline lookup yields CDR1 MNHEY and CDR2 SMNVEV (reference sequence). CDR3 residues: CASTSDRVGYEQYF. In DNA form, the CDR3 reads TGTGCCAGCACCTCGGACAGGGTTGGTTACGAGCAGTACTTC.

The chain recombines TRBV11-3 with TRBJ2-1, with a possible D match to TRBD2 (6 bases). The CDR3 runs 14 residues. Germline CDR1 and CDR2: SGHNT and YENEEA. The ends were cut back, 3 bases at V and 9 bases at J, with 15 bases in the middle. The CDR3 DNA follows: TGTGCCAGCAGCTTGACCGGGAGTAAGGGTGAGCAGTTCTTC. This codes for CASSLTGSKGEQFF.

J is TRBJ2-7 and V is TRBV28, with 10 bases aligning to TRBD2. Germline values: CDR1 MDHEN, CDR2 SYDVKM. CDR3 length equals 16 residues. The ends lost 6 bases at V and 4 bases at J; junction bases unmatched: 12. The CDR3 DNA sequence: TGTGCCAGCAGCCCTTCGCTAGCGGGAGTGAGGTACGAGCAGTACTTC. Protein product: CASSPSLAGVRYEQYF.

The V and J genes are TRBV6-5 and TRBJ1-1; D is uncertain. CDR1 is MNHEY and CDR2 is SVGAGI in the germline V gene. Deletions cut 8 bases from V and 1 base from J, with 11 bases between. This CDR3 spans 13 amino acids. CDR3 protein: CASSGLTNTEAFF. The CDR3 DNA follows: TGTGCCAGCTCTGGACTGACGAACACTGAAGCTTTCTTT.

A word on this clone: The junction does not match germline at one end; this may be a read error. This sample also contains other DNA sequences that code for the same CDR3. The chain combines TRBV25-1 with TRBJ2-7, with 9 bases matching TRBD1. The CDR3 runs to 17 residues. Germline V gene lookup returns CDR1 MGHDK and CDR2 SYGVNS. CDR3 protein: CASSGQPGQGTPYEQYF. CDR3 nucleotides: TGTGCCAGTAGTGGCCAACCGGGACAGGGTACCCCCTACGAGCAGTACTTC.

The genes are TRBV19 and TRBJ2-1, with unresolved D. Germline V gene data show CDR1 as LNHDA and CDR2 as SQIVND (reference sequence). The CDR3 totals 14 residues. Trimming cost V 4 bases and J 4 bases, with 11 bases left between them. The CDR3 sequence is CASSKRITYNEQFF. In nucleotides, the CDR3 is TGTGCCAGTAGTAAAAGAATTACTTACAATGAGCAGTTCTTC.

The chain employs TRBV28 and TRBJ1-2; TRBD1 matches 7 bases. The V gene's germline CDR1 is MDHEN and CDR2 SYDVKM. The V and J ends lost 5 bases and 8 bases, in that order; junction bases with no gene match: 11. The CDR3 is made up of 14 amino acids. The CDR3 spells CASSLRKGAKGYTF. CDR3 coding DNA: TGTGCCAGCAGTCTCCGAAAGGGGGCCAAGGGCTACACCTTC.

This rearrangement joins TRBV11-2 to TRBJ1-2; 7 positions match TRBD1. This CDR3 is built from 13 residues. With V trimmed by 1 base and J by 5 bases, 1 base remained unmatched. Germline loops: CDR1 SGHAT, CDR2 FQNNGV. CDR3 region: CASSLGQGYGYTF. The CDR3 DNA sequence: TGTGCCAGCAGCTTAGGACAGGGATATGGCTACACCTTC.

The chain recombines TRBV25-1 with TRBJ2-2, with TRBD2 matching 10 bases. Germline assignment: CDR1 MGHDK and CDR2 SYGVNS. This CDR3 spans 17 amino acids. The V segment lost 1 base and the J segment 8 bases; nucleotides outside the gene matches: 10. CDR3 nucleotide sequence: TGTGCCAGCAGTGAATCATTGCTAGCGGGAGTAAGTGGGGAGCTGTTTTTT. This codes for CASSESLLAGVSGELFF.

The rearrangement links TRBV30 to TRBJ1-2; D is possibly TRBD1 (6 bases). In germline, CDR1 is GTSNPN, CDR2 SVGIG (reference sequence). The CDR3 totals 14 residues. The V end was cut by 1 base, the J end by 1 base, with 10 bases between. The CDR3 nucleotides are TGTGCCTGGAGTGGGGGGGGACATAACTATGGCTACACCTTC. It encodes CAWSGGGHNYGYTF.

The CDR3 protein is CASSSTENPNTGELFF. CDR3 coding DNA: TGTGCCAGCAGTAGTACAGAAAACCCGAACACCGGGGAGCTGTTTTTT. The chain joins TRBV5-4 to TRBJ2-2; D unclear. The V end lost 5 bases, the J end lost 0 bases, and 14 bases lay between the germline ends. The germline gives CDR1 SGHNT, CDR2 YYREEE (reference sequence). The CDR3 is 16 residues long.

The V call is TRBV5-1, the J call TRBJ2-1; 9 bases line up with TRBD2. After removal of 2 bases from V and 9 bases from J, the junction contained 12 bases not matched to a gene. The CDR3 spans 16 residues. Germline lookup yields CDR1 SGHRS and CDR2 YFSETQ. CDR3 protein: CASSFVAGGPAGEQFF. The CDR3 DNA is TGCGCCAGCAGCTTCGTGGCGGGGGGGCCCGCGGGTGAGCAGTTCTTC.

The chain links TRBV15 to TRBJ2-3; D unclear. Germline V gene data show CDR1 as LNHNV and CDR2 as YYDKDF (reference sequence). The CDR3 has 13 amino acids. CDR3 coding DNA: TGTGCGTCCCAGGTCCCTAGCACAGATACGCAGTATTTT. It yields the protein CASQVPSTDTQYF. The full variable domain, rest sourced from reference TRBV15 and TRBJ2-3, is DAMVIQNPRYQVTQFGKPVTLSCSQTLNHNVMYWYQQKSSQAPKLLFHYYDKDFNNEADTPDNFQSRRPNTSFCFLDIRSPGLGDTAMYLCASQVPSTDTQYFGPGTRLTVL.

The rearrangement joins TRBV6-1 to TRBJ2-5; perhaps TRBD2 as D (6 bases). The CDR3 contains 14 residues. Germline CDR1 is MNHNS and CDR2 is SASEGT. V was clipped by 1 base and J by 4 bases, with 10 bases between them. CDR3 nucleotides: TGTGCCAGCAGTGAAGGGTGGGGAGGAGAGACCCAGTACTTC. It specifies CASSEGWGGETQYF.

The chain joins TRBV28 to TRBJ2-7; 9 bases agree with TRBD2. Germline V lookup: CDR1 MDHEN, CDR2 SYDVKM. This CDR3 region has 12 residues. With 7 bases clipped from V and 2 bases from J, the junction kept 0 bases outside the gene matches. The DNA for the CDR3 is TGTGCCAGCACTAGCGGGACCTACGAGCAGTACTTC. This gives the protein CASTSGTYEQYF.

This chain uses TRBV9 with TRBJ1-2; no definite D call. Per the germline V gene, CDR1 is SGDLS and CDR2 is YYNGEE. This CDR3 has 14 residues. The V and J ends lost 4 bases and 8 bases respectively, with 18 bases between them. CDR3 region: CASSPRLLPGGYTF. DNA of the CDR3: TGTGCCAGCAGCCCCCGTCTTCTACCGGGGGGCTACACCTTC.

In this sample, this clone turned up a few times. The chain employs TRBV7-9 and TRBJ1-4; TRBD1 might be the D (5 bases). Germline V gene lookup returns CDR1 SEHNR and CDR2 FQNEAQ (reference sequence). The CDR3 covers 12 residues. V was cut by 5 bases and J by 8 bases, with 9 bases left in between. The CDR3 loop is CASSRGGEKLFF. The CDR3 nucleotides are TGTGCCAGCAGCCGGGGGGGAGAAAAACTGTTTTTT.

The V gene is TRBV6-1, the J gene TRBJ2-7; TRBD2 matches 9 bases. V shed 3 bases, J shed 2 bases, and the junction held 2 bases outside the gene matches. The CDR3 is 14 residues long. CDR1 and CDR2 (germline): MNHNS, SASEGT. The CDR3 region has the DNA TGTGCCAGCAGTGATCTAGCGGGACCCTACGAGCAGTACTTC. It translates to CASSDLAGPYEQYF.

This sequence joins TRBV5-1 and TRBJ2-3, with 13 bases fitting TRBD2. This CDR3 has 21 residues. CDR1 SGHRS and CDR2 YFSETQ come from the germline V gene. The V and J ends lost 1 base and 3 bases, in that order; junction bases with no gene match: 17. The CDR3, as DNA: TGCGCCAGCAGCTTGCGTTATGGTGCCGGGACTAGCGGGATTTTGACAGATACGCAGTATTTT. Residues: CASSLRYGAGTSGILTDTQYF.

The chain uses TRBV6-5 and TRBJ2-1, with TRBD1 as a possible D gene (6 bases). Per germline, CDR1 MNHEY and CDR2 SVGAGI. The V and J ends lost 5 bases and 9 bases respectively, with 14 bases between them. The CDR3 has 13 amino acids. CDR3 sequence reads: CASSGQGRSEQFF. The CDR3 DNA reads as TGTGCCAGCAGTGGGCAGGGGCGGAGTGAGCAGTTCTTC.

CDR3 loop: CASSRGQGGETQYF. CDR3 nucleotides: TGTGCCAGCAGCCGTGGACAGGGCGGCGAGACCCAGTACTTC. V is TRBV9 and J is TRBJ2-5, with 8 positions matching TRBD1. V lost 4 bases to trimming and J lost 5 bases; unmatched junction nucleotides: 7. The CDR3 extends over 14 amino acids. Germline V gene sequence: CDR1 SGDLS, CDR2 YYNGEE. The whole variable domain, remainder taken from reference TRBV9 and TRBJ2-5, is DSGVTQTPKHLITATGQRVTLRCSPRSGDLSVYWYQQSLDQGLQFLIQYYNGEERAKGNILERFSAQQFPDLHSELNLSSLELGDSALYFCASSRGQGGETQYFGPGTRLLVL.